What follows are 15 T cell receptor beta chains derived from one specimen sequenced in a study of beta chain features in type 1 diabetes. Reverse transcribing all isolated RNA meant expressed TCRB transcripts were sequenced. Some clones are missing from TCRdb's copy, which holds only in-frame ones; the method was immunoSEQ multiplex PCR. The sample includes under 300,000 clones, roughly 30% of them seen just once. What was sequenced was central memory CD4+ T cells from blood. Every receptor here comes from a man younger than 45 in good health.

The chain couples TRBV6-5 to TRBJ2-3; possibly TRBD1 or TRBD2 for D (5 bases each). Germline assignment: CDR1 MNHEY and CDR2 SVGAGI. Trimming removed 6 bases at V and 4 bases at J, with 11 bases between. This CDR3 has 13 residues. The CDR3 DNA sequence: TGTGCCAGCAGCTTGCTGGGGGCAGATACGCAGTATTTT. As protein: CASSLLGADTQYF.

In regard to this clone: This likely stems from a read error, as it lies one base from a far larger clone. The genes are TRBV29-1 and TRBJ2-5; TRBD1 aligns across 8 bases. The CDR3 is 13 amino acids. Germline V gene sequence: CDR1 SQVTM, CDR2 ANQGSEA. With 7 bases clipped from V and 4 bases from J, the junction kept 8 bases outside the gene matches. In DNA form, the CDR3 reads TGCAGCGGCGCGACAGGGGCAGGAGAGACCCAGTACTTC. It encodes CSGATGAGETQYF.

V gene TRBV6-5 combines with J gene TRBJ2-7, with no clear D. This CDR3 is 14 amino acids long. CDR1 is MNHEY, CDR2 SVGAGI, per germline. Trimming pared 0 bases from V and 3 bases from J, leaving 9 bases between. CDR3 nucleotides: TGTGCCAGCAGTTACTCGAGGTCGGTCTACGAGCAGTACTTC. Protein sequence: CASSYSRSVYEQYF.

The genes are TRBV2 and TRBJ1-5; a possible D gene is TRBD1 (6 bases). Trimming removed 4 bases at V and 5 bases at J, with 15 bases between. CDR1 is SNHLY, CDR2 FYNNEI, per germline. CDR3 length: 15 residues. The CDR3 loop is CASSGSGAEYQPQHF. In DNA form, the CDR3 reads TGTGCCAGCAGTGGTTCGGGGGCAGAGTATCAGCCCCAGCATTTT.

As to this clone: Other DNA sequences in the same sample also yield this CDR3. V is TRBV7-2 and J is TRBJ2-7; the D is unclear. The CDR3 length is 13 residues. Trimming stripped 3 bases from V and 0 bases from J, with 6 bases between. CDR1 SGHTA and CDR2 FQGNSA come from the germline V gene. The CDR3: CASSFSGSYEQYF. The DNA for the CDR3 is TGTGCCAGCAGCTTCTCCGGCTCCTACGAGCAGTACTTC.

This clone occurred a few times. The V gene is TRBV2, the J gene TRBJ2-5; TRBD1 is a possible D gene (6 bases). CDR3 length equals 15 residues. V shed 6 bases and J shed 7 bases, with 21 bases lying between them. The germline V gene encodes CDR1 SNHLY and CDR2 FYNNEI. CDR3 amino acids: CASSIETGGPRTQYF. The CDR3 bases are TGTGCCAGCAGCATAGAGACAGGCGGACCAAGGACCCAGTACTTC. Using reference TRBV2 and TRBJ2-5 for the parts outside the CDR3, the full variable domain is EPEVTQTPSHQVTQMGQEVILRCVPISNHLYFYWYRQILGQKVEFLVSFYNNEISEKSEIFDDQFSVERPDGSNFTLKIRSTKLEDSAMYFCASSIETGGPRTQYFGPGTRLLVL.

This clone was recorded a few times. The chain recombines TRBV14 with TRBJ2-5; 7 bases map to TRBD1. Looked up from germline, CDR1 is SGHDN and CDR2 is FVKESK. V shed 3 bases and J 0 bases; nucleotides not matched to a gene: 4. The CDR3 has 15 residues. CDR3 DNA sequence: TGTGCCAGCAGCCACAGGACAGGATACCAAGAGACCCAGTACTTC. It specifies CASSHRTGYQETQYF.

This clone was seen at least ten times. The rearrangement links TRBV7-2 to TRBJ2-7, with D perhaps TRBD2 (6 bases). This CDR3 is 12 amino acids long. Trimming left V 5 bases short and J 9 bases short, with 14 bases between. Germline assignment: CDR1 SGHTA and CDR2 FQGNSA. CDR3 in DNA: TGTGCCAGCAGCCCAAACCAGGAGGGGCAGTACTTC. Encoded protein: CASSPNQEGQYF.

The chain has TRBV28 and TRBJ1-1; D gene uncertain. Trimming left V 9 bases short and J 4 bases short, with 9 bases between. Germline CDR1 is MDHEN and CDR2 is SYDVKM. This CDR3 spans 11 amino acids. CDR3 nucleotides: TGTGCCAGTACAGATCGCACTGAAGCTTTCTTT. It specifies CASTDRTEAFF.

This clone was seen a few times. The V gene is TRBV29-1, the J gene TRBJ1-1; D unresolved. This CDR3 is built from 13 residues. CDR1 is SQVTM and CDR2 is ANQGSEA in the germline V gene. Trimming pared 7 bases from V and 1 base from J, leaving 13 bases between. Here the CDR3 reads CSGDIATNTEAFF. CDR3 DNA: TGCAGCGGTGACATAGCTACGAACACTGAAGCTTTCTTT.

This clone was observed at least ten times. The rearrangement uses TRBV28 and TRBJ2-1; D is possibly TRBD1 or TRBD2 (7 bases each). The CDR3 extends over 17 amino acids. Germline V gene sequence: CDR1 MDHEN, CDR2 SYDVKM. Trimming removed 5 bases at V and 4 bases at J, with 21 bases between. The CDR3 DNA reads as TGTGCCAGCAGTCCTCCGGGACCCAGGGGGGGTTACAATGAGCAGTTCTTC. It encodes CASSPPGPRGGYNEQFF.

This clone was recorded at least ten times. This chain uses TRBV7-7 with TRBJ2-5, with TRBD2 identical over 14 bases. CDR1 is SSHAT, CDR2 FNYEAQ, per germline (reference sequence). Unmatched junction bases numbered 4, after V lost 5 bases and J lost 5 bases. This CDR3 is 15 amino acids long. Here the CDR3 reads CASSPGLAGAETQYF. Here the CDR3 DNA reads TGTGCCAGCAGCCCGGGACTAGCGGGAGCGGAGACCCAGTACTTC.

The CDR3 reads CASSLAPPTDTQYF. CDR3 nucleotide sequence: TGTGCCAGCAGCTTGGCTCCACCTACAGATACGCAGTATTTT. This chain connects TRBV7-2 to TRBJ2-3; no clear D gene. The V end lost 3 bases, the J end lost 3 bases, and 10 bases lay between the germline ends. The V gene's germline CDR1 is SGHTA and CDR2 FQGNSA. The CDR3 contains 14 residues.

The chain has TRBV29-1 and TRBJ1-1, with D uncertain. The V end lost 4 bases, the J end lost 2 bases, and 11 bases lay between the germline ends. CDR3 size: 13 residues. Looked up from germline, CDR1 is SQVTM and CDR2 is ANQGSEA. CDR3: CSVVPIDNTEAFF. CDR3 sequence (DNA): TGCAGCGTTGTGCCCATAGATAACACTGAAGCTTTCTTT.

The chain joins TRBV7-9 to TRBJ2-7; TRBD1 matches 8 bases. Trimming cost V 0 bases and J 2 bases; bases outside gene matches: 3. CDR1 SEHNR and CDR2 FQNEAQ come from the germline V gene (reference sequence). The CDR3 is 15 amino acids. The CDR3 bases are TGTGCCAGCAGCTTAGCGGGGACAGGTGCCTACGAGCAGTACTTC. As protein: CASSLAGTGAYEQYF.